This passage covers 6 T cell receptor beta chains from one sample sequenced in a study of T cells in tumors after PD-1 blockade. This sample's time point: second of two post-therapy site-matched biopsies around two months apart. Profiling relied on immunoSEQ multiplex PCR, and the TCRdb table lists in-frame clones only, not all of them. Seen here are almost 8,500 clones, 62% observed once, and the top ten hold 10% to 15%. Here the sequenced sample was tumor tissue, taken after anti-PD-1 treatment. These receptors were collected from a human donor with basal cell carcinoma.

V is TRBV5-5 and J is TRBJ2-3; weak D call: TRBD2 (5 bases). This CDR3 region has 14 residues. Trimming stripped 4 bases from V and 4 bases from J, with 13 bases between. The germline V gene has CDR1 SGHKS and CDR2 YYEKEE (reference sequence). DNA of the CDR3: TGTGCCAGCAGCCCGGGCCTTAGCGCAGATACGCAGTATTTT. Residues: CASSPGLSADTQYF.

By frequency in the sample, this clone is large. The CDR3 coding sequence is TGTGCCTGGACTCCTAGCGGGGGGGCAAGGAATGAGCAGTTCTTC. Its protein product is CAWTPSGGARNEQFF. The rearrangement uses TRBV30 and TRBJ2-1; 12 nucleotides agree with TRBD2. The CDR3 has 15 residues. V lost 4 bases and J lost 7; bases outside the gene matches: 8. Germline V lookup: CDR1 GTSNPN, CDR2 SVGIG (reference sequence). Supplemented by reference TRBV30 and TRBJ2-1, the full variable domain reads SQTIHQWPATLVQPVGSPLSLECTVEGTSNPNLYWYRQAAGRGLQLLFYSVGIGQISSEVPQNLSASRPQDRQFILSSKKLLLSDSGFYLCAWTPSGGARNEQFFGPGTRLTVL.

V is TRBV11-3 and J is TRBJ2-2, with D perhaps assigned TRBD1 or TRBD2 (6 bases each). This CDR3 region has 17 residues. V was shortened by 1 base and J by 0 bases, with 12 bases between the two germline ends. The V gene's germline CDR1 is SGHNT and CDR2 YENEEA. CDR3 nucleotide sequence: TGTGCCAGCAGCTTAGGATGGGGGGCGACGAACACCGGGGAGCTGTTTTTT. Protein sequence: CASSLGWGATNTGELFF.

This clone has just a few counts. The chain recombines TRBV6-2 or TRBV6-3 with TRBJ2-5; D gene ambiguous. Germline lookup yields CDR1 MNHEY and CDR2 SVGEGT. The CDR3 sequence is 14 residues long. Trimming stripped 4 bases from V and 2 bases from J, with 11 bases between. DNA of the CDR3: TGTGCCAGCAGTTCCGGACGGATTCAAGAGACCCAGTACTTC. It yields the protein CASSSGRIQETQYF.

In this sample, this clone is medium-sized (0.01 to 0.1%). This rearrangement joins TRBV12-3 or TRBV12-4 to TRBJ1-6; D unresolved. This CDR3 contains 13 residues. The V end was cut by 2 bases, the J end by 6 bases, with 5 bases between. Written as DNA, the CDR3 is TGTGCCAGCAGTTTAAACGGTAATTCACCCCTCCACTTT. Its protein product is CASSLNGNSPLHF.

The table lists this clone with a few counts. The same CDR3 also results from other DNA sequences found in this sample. As DNA, the CDR3 is TGTGCCAGCAGCTTTCCTAGCGGGGGGGCCCGAGAGACCCAGTACTTC. Residues: CASSFPSGGARETQYF. The J gene is TRBJ2-5, the V gene TRBV7-2; 12 positions match TRBD2. CDR3 size: 16 residues. J was trimmed by 4 bases and V by 3 bases; bases with no gene match: 6. Germline CDR1 is SGHTA and CDR2 is FQGNSA.